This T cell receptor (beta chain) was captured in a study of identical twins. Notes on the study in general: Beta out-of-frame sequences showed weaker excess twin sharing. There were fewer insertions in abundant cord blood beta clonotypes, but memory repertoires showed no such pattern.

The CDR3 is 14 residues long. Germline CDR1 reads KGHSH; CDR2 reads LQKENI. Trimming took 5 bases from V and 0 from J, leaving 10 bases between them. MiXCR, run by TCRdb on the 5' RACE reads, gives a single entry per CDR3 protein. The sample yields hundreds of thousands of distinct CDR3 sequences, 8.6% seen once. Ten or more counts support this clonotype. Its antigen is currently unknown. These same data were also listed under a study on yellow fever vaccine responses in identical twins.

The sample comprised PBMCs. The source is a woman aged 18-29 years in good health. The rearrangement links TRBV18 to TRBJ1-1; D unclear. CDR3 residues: CASSEKRLNTEAFF. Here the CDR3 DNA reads TGTGCCAGCTCAGAGAAAAGGTTGAACACTGAAGCTTTCTTT.